These T cell receptor beta chains were read from a single sample in a study of cytomegalovirus exposure and HLA in healthy donors. Some clones are missing from TCRdb's copy, which holds only in-frame ones; the method was immunoSEQ multiplex PCR. This repertoire shows about 76,000 clones, around 79% found once; its top ten account for 2% to 3%. The sample consisted of PBMCs. The receptors here all came from a man in his thirties or forties in good health and CMV-seronegative. Both conserved end residues are part of each CDR3. D genes are given only for firm matches. Not all rows give a size; the values are once, few, many and, for expanded clones, a class.

.	TRBV2	.	TRBJ2-3	TGTGCCAGCAGTGTCGGGACACCTACAGATACGCAGTATTTT	CASSVGTPTDTQYF
.	TRBV13	TRBD1	TRBJ1-2	TGTGCCACCGGATCCCGGGACAGTTTCCAACAGGGCGGCTACACCTTC	CATGSRDSFQQGGYTF
.	TRBV27	.	TRBJ1-6	TGTGCCAGCAGTTCCAATAGCCCCAGGGCACCCTATAATTCACCCCTCCACTTT	CASSSNSPRAPYNSPLHF
.	TRBV7-9	TRBD1	TRBJ2-5	TGTGCCAGCAGACCGGACAGGACCTCAGAGACCCAGTACTTC	CASRPDRTSETQYF
.	TRBV30	.	TRBJ1-2	TGTGCCTGGAGCGACAATTCCCCCGGTTATGGCTACACCTTC	CAWSDNSPGYGYTF
.	TRBV28	TRBD2	TRBJ2-1	TGTGCCAGCGTTCGCGGGGGGAACAATGAGCAGTTCTTC	CASVRGGNNEQFF
.	TRBV15	TRBD1	TRBJ1-2	TGTGCCACAACGCCGGCAGGGGGCTCGGACTATGGCTACACCTTC	CATTPAGGSDYGYTF
once	TRBV29-1	.	TRBJ2-2	TGCAGCGTAGAGGACAGTAGTCTCCACAACACCGGGGAGCTGTTTTTT	CSVEDSSLHNTGELFF
few	TRBV5-1	TRBD2	TRBJ2-7	TGCGCCAGCAGCTTGGCCAAGGGGACTACCCGCTCCTACGAGCAGTACTTC	CASSLAKGTTRSYEQYF
few	TRBV27	TRBD1	TRBJ1-1	TGTGCCAGCAGGACAGGGTACCGAAACACTGAAGCTTTCTTT	CASRTGYRNTEAFF
.	TRBV5-1	.	TRBJ2-5	TGCGCCAGCAGCGTACAGGGTCGTCAGACCCAGTACTTC	CASSVQGRQTQYF
.	TRBV18	TRBD1	TRBJ1-6	TGTGCCAGCTCACCAACCCAAGAACTCGACAGGGACGGTTCACCCCTCCACTTT	CASSPTQELDRDGSPLHF
.	TRBV28	TRBD1	TRBJ2-1	TGTGCCAGCAGGGGACAGGGATCTCCCGATGAGCAGTTCTTC	CASRGQGSPDEQFF
.	TRBV5-6	TRBD1	TRBJ1-2	TGTGCCAGCAGCGTCGCCGGGACAGTCTATGGCTACACCTTC	CASSVAGTVYGYTF
.	TRBV7-9	.	TRBJ1-2	TGTTCCAGCAGCTTTCTTTTGGAGTCAATCCCGGAGGAAGGCTACACCTTC	CSSSFLLESIPEEGYTF
once	TRBV11-2	TRBD2	TRBJ2-3	TGTGCCAGCAGCTTTCCGCGGGAGGGCCTACGCACAGATACGCAGTATTTT	CASSFPREGLRTDTQYF
once	TRBV4-3	.	TRBJ1-6	TGCGCCAGCAGCCAAGCGAGCTCCTATAATTCACCCCTCCACTTT	CASSQASSYNSPLHF
few	TRBV7-9	.	TRBJ2-7	TGTGCCAGCAGCTTACCGGACTACTACGAGCAGTACTTC	CASSLPDYYEQYF
.	TRBV28	TRBD1	TRBJ2-7	TGTGCCAGCAGTTTAAGGGGGCGCAGGAGAGGCGAGCAGTACTTC	CASSLRGRRRGEQYF
.	TRBV21-1	.	TRBJ1-5	TGTGCCAGCAGCAATGGCGGGGGGGAGGACCATAGCAATCAGCCCCAGCATTTT	CASSNGGGEDHSNQPQHF
once	TRBV18	.	TRBJ2-1	TGTGCCAGCTCACCCCCCGCGCGGACCTACAATGAGCAGTTCTTC	CASSPPARTYNEQFF
.	TRBV2	.	TRBJ1-1	TGTGCCAGCAGTGCAAACGGTATGACTGAAGCTTTCTTT	CASSANGMTEAFF
.	TRBV29-1	.	TRBJ2-3	TGCAGCGTCGCTATTTCTTCTAGCACAGATACGCAGTATTTT	CSVAISSSTDTQYF
few	TRBV4-2	.	TRBJ2-7	TGTGCCAGCAGCCAAGAGGACCGGGGCTCCTACGAGCAGTACTTC	CASSQEDRGSYEQYF
.	TRBV7-8	.	TRBJ2-5	TGTGCCAGCAGCTCGTCTGGCGGGATTCAAGAGACCCAGTACTTC	CASSSSGGIQETQYF
.	TRBV4-2	TRBD1	TRBJ1-4	TGTGCCAGCAGCCAAGAATTGACGGGACAGGGGGCGATTGGGTCGAATGAAAAACTGTTTTTT	CASSQELTGQGAIGSNEKLFF
once	TRBV5-4	TRBD1	TRBJ2-3	TGTGCCAGCAGCTTGTATGGACAGGGAACAGATACGCAGTATTTT	CASSLYGQGTDTQYF
.	TRBV30	TRBD1	TRBJ1-2	TGTGCCTGGAGTGTGGGGACAGGGAACTATGGCTACACCTTC	CAWSVGTGNYGYTF
.	TRBV5-1	TRBD2	TRBJ2-1	TGCGCCAGCAGCCGCGGGACTAGCGGGAGTCTGAATGAGCAGTTCTTC	CASSRGTSGSLNEQFF
once	TRBV7-9	.	TRBJ1-2	TGTGCCAGCAGCTTTTACAGGGAAGGCTACACCTTC	CASSFYREGYTF
.	TRBV6-1	.	TRBJ1-5	TGTGCCAGCACCCCCAATGTTTATCAGCCCCAGCATTTT	CASTPNVYQPQHF
few	TRBV28	TRBD2	TRBJ2-7	TGTGCCAGCAGTTTGGTACTAGCGGGGGTCTACGAGCAGTACTTC	CASSLVLAGVYEQYF
.	TRBV7-8	.	TRBJ1-5	TGTGCCAGCAGCTCAGGGCCAGGGCAGCCCCAGCATTTT	CASSSGPGQPQHF
.	TRBV18	.	TRBJ2-5	TGTGCCAGCTCATTTAGGGGAAGCCCCCAAGAGACCCAGTACTTC	CASSFRGSPQETQYF
few	TRBV6-1	.	TRBJ1-5	TGTGCCAGCATCCCTGGGGGACAAATGAGTCAGCCCCAGCATTTT	CASIPGGQMSQPQHF
.	TRBV10-3	TRBD1	TRBJ2-7	TGTGCCATCAGTGATCCGGGACAGGGGGGACACGAGCAGTACTTC	CAISDPGQGGHEQYF
.	TRBV7-9	TRBD1	TRBJ1-1	TGTGCCAGCAGCTTGACAGGGATCTGGGCCACTGAAGCTTTCTTT	CASSLTGIWATEAFF
.	TRBV5-6	.	TRBJ2-6	TGTGCCAGCAGCTTCGGGTCCCGGGCTGGGGCCAACGTCCTGACTTTC	CASSFGSRAGANVLTF
few	TRBV27	.	TRBJ1-5	TGTGCCAGCAGACTCTATAGCAATCAGCCCCAGCATTTT	CASRLYSNQPQHF
few	TRBV5-4	.	TRBJ2-7	TGTGCCAGCAGCGCAAGCGGAGGAGGGTTCTACGAGCAGTACTTC	CASSASGGGFYEQYF
.	TRBV4-3	TRBD1	TRBJ1-1	TGCGCCAGCAGCCTTCGACAGGGGGGGACTGAAGCTTTCTTT	CASSLRQGGTEAFF
.	TRBV6-5	TRBD1	TRBJ2-7	TGTGCCAGCAGTTTAGACAGGGGCACCTACGAGCAGTACTTC	CASSLDRGTYEQYF
once	TRBV28	TRBD1	TRBJ1-1	TGTGCCAGCAGTTGGGACAGGGGCTTTGAAGCTTTCTTT	CASSWDRGFEAFF
.	TRBV2	TRBD2	TRBJ2-5	TGTGCCAGCAGAGATAGCGGGAGCGGGGAGACCCAGTACTTC	CASRDSGSGETQYF
.	TRBV6-5	TRBD1	TRBJ1-2	TGTGCCAGCAGATCGACAGGGGGGCATTATGGCTACACCTTC	CASRSTGGHYGYTF
.	TRBV6-5	.	TRBJ1-3	TGTGCCAGCAGCTCCCCGGGAAACACCATATATTTT	CASSSPGNTIYF
.	TRBV9	TRBD1	TRBJ2-3	TGTGCCAGCAGCGTAGCGTTTGCCGAAGGACAGGGGTTTACAGATACGCAGTATTTT	CASSVAFAEGQGFTDTQYF
few	TRBV4-2	TRBD1	TRBJ1-2	TGTGCCAGCAGCCAAGATAGAACAGGGGGGTCCCTAAGGTATGGCTACACCTTC	CASSQDRTGGSLRYGYTF
few	TRBV28	.	TRBJ2-7	TGTGCCAGCCAAACGAGGCGGGATAGGTACGAGCAGTACTTC	CASQTRRDRYEQYF
.	TRBV5-1	.	TRBJ1-1	TGCGCCAGCAGCTTGGCCACAGGAAATCGGAAAGCTTTCTTT	CASSLATGNRKAFF
.	TRBV20-1	.	TRBJ2-1	TGCAGTGGGAGAGGGGGGGGTGAGCAGTTCTTC	CSGRGGGEQFF
few	TRBV10-2	.	TRBJ2-1	TGCGCCAGCAGTGGTTATGTAGGCGGGACCTATGAGCAGTTCTTC	CASSGYVGGTYEQFF
.	TRBV14	.	TRBJ2-2	TGTGCCAGCAGCCAAGGGACAGAGAAAGCCGGGGAGCTGTTTTTT	CASSQGTEKAGELFF